These T cell receptor beta chains were read from a single sample in a study of blood T cell repertoires in COVID-19. Method: immunoSEQ multiplex PCR; TCRdb's copy keeps in-frame clones and lacks some. Here the sample spans 200,000 to 300,000 clones, roughly four fifths being singletons. The sample was peripheral blood. The receptor source for this set is an elderly woman with acute or convalescent COVID-19. Both conserved end residues are part of each CDR3. Each record gives: V gene, J gene, CDR3 protein.

TRBV3-1/TRBV3-2	TRBJ2-5	CASSPRRAGTQYF
TRBV24-1	TRBJ2-5	CATSEAQGSRGETQYF
TRBV5-6	TRBJ2-5	CASSSLGQETQYF
TRBV3-1/TRBV3-2	TRBJ2-2	CASSTGTANTGELFF
TRBV15	TRBJ1-1	CATSRRQGNTEAFF
TRBV5-1	TRBJ1-2	CASSLAGPAGYTF
TRBV10-3	TRBJ1-6	CAISRTADNSPLHF
TRBV6-4	TRBJ2-3	CASSDQGGTDTQYF
TRBV4-2	TRBJ1-6	CASSHRQGIYSPLHF
TRBV19	TRBJ2-1	CASSNSQGNLANEQFF
TRBV30	TRBJ2-3	CAWSTEGSGGTDTQYF
TRBV11-3	TRBJ2-1	CASSLVYGGGGLDEQFF
TRBV2	TRBJ1-2	CASSEARQGVSYTF
TRBV28	TRBJ1-5	CASRVSGNQPQHF
TRBV7-9	TRBJ1-1	CASSLNRGLNTEAFF
TRBV29-1	TRBJ2-1	CSVEGDRANEQFF
TRBV5-5	TRBJ1-2	CASSLEYRGSYGYTF
TRBV19	TRBJ1-5	CASRSGGQEYSNQPQHF
TRBV15	TRBJ2-1	CATSRESGGAHNEQFF
TRBV7-9	TRBJ1-1	CASSSTLTGSDTEAFF
TRBV19	TRBJ1-5	CASTQRKGRAPNQPQHF
TRBV6-5	TRBJ2-7	CASRRAGQGAGEQYF
TRBV10-3	TRBJ2-2	CAISDPGQGSNGELFF
TRBV9	TRBJ1-4	CASSVGSGGGNEKLFF
TRBV19	TRBJ1-6	CASSIAGTGTNSPLHF
TRBV19	TRBJ2-1	CASSNVELSSYNEQFF
TRBV7-3	TRBJ2-3	CASSLERASTDTQYF
TRBV7-9	TRBJ2-2	CASSSGGTANTGELFF
TRBV27	TRBJ1-4	CASRGTGNEKLFF
TRBV10-3	TRBJ2-1	CAISVAGGSYNEQFF
TRBV28	TRBJ1-2	CASSSGTGGYTF
TRBV7-3	TRBJ2-1	CASSWSGQRNNEQFF
TRBV23-1	TRBJ2-2	CASSQCKCGGDRAWTGELFF
TRBV7-2	TRBJ1-6	CASSDRPSSYNSPLHF
TRBV11-3	TRBJ2-3	CASSLRLAGAADTQYF
TRBV27	TRBJ2-5	CASRQGAAETQYF
TRBV29-1	TRBJ1-1	CSVLPTAGRTEAFF
TRBV14	TRBJ2-3	CASSQGTGWTDTQYF
TRBV28	TRBJ1-5	CASSLPGGFNQPQHF
TRBV24-1	TRBJ2-7	CATSAEGPSYEQYF
TRBV5-5	TRBJ1-5	CASSFTGVDQPQHF
TRBV6-1	TRBJ2-7	CASSELAFAASGSYEQYF
TRBV5-1	TRBJ1-3	CASSLGQIGNTIYF
TRBV3-1/TRBV3-2	TRBJ1-6	CASSQAGTGGSPLHF
TRBV11-3	TRBJ2-2	CASSLRGGSISGELFF
TRBV21-1	TRBJ1-1	CASSKVTGKGNLTEAFF
TRBV29-1	TRBJ1-2	CSVGAETFYGYTF
TRBV28	TRBJ1-2	CASSLAQARGYGYTF
TRBV3-1/TRBV3-2	TRBJ2-6	CASSQDGPGANVLTF
TRBV5-5	TRBJ1-5	CASSLGYGSNQPQHF
TRBV9	TRBJ2-2	CASSVRGGTGELFF
TRBV6-5	TRBJ1-5	CASSRRQFQPQHF
TRBV14	TRBJ2-2	CASSQDGSPGAGELFF
TRBV5-1	TRBJ2-1	CASSLGRTGLAGAQSSYNEQFF
TRBV7-6	TRBJ1-5	CASSLGTGDNQPQHF
TRBV4-2	TRBJ2-5	CASSQPAGLAGSSGETQYF
TRBV24-1	TRBJ2-2	CATSAGTGYAGELFF
TRBV3-1/TRBV3-2	TRBJ2-7	CASSPQWGGLYEQYF
TRBV27	TRBJ2-1	CASSFFRGRYNEQFF
TRBV5-6	TRBJ2-7	CASSLGGLAGFDEQYF